The 6 T cell receptor beta chains given below trace back to one sample, sequenced in a study of control samples from healthy donors and cancer patients. The data were produced by immunoSEQ multiplex PCR, yet TCRdb's version contains in-frame clones alone and is incomplete. Among 79,000 or so clones listed, approximately 91% were seen once. The specimen sequenced was PBMCs. These receptor sequences come from a woman in her fifties or sixties with colorectal cancer.

This chain joins TRBV27 and TRBJ1-2, with D maybe TRBD1 (5 bases). The CDR3 spans 17 residues. V was trimmed by 0 bases and J by 8 bases, leaving 22 bases between them. Germline lookup yields CDR1 MNHEY and CDR2 SMNVEV (reference sequence). The chain's CDR3 is CASSLSGGPYGMGGYTF. The CDR3 DNA is TGTGCCAGCAGTTTATCCGGGGGACCCTATGGCATGGGAGGCTACACCTTC.

This rearrangement joins TRBV6-2 or TRBV6-3 to TRBJ2-3; possibly TRBD1 or TRBD2 for D (5 bases each). This CDR3 region has 14 residues. Trimming cost V 5 bases and J 1 base, with 10 bases left between them. From germline, CDR1 is MNHEY and CDR2 SVGEGT. CDR3 sequence: CASSRDGGTDTQYF. In DNA form, the CDR3 reads TGTGCCAGCAGTAGGGACGGGGGCACAGATACGCAGTATTTT.

The V gene is TRBV7-9, the J gene TRBJ2-5, with D possibly matching TRBD2 (7 bases). Germline V lookup: CDR1 SEHNR, CDR2 FQNEAQ (reference sequence). V lost 5 bases and J lost 1, with 8 bases in between. The CDR3 is 13 residues long. The CDR3 loop is CASSRGAQETQYF. Here the CDR3 DNA reads TGTGCCAGCAGCCGGGGGGCCCAAGAGACCCAGTACTTC.

CDR3 nucleotides: TGCGCCAGCAGCCTACAAGTTGGGGAGACCCAGTACTTC. Protein: CASSLQVGETQYF. V usage is TRBV4-3 and J usage is TRBJ2-5; D is undetermined. CDR1 is LGHNA and CDR2 is YSLEER in the germline V gene. There are 13 residues in the CDR3. V dropped 4 bases and J dropped 5 bases, with 11 bases sitting between them.

This rearrangement joins TRBV5-4 to TRBJ2-5; D is unresolved. Trimming pared 2 bases from V and 1 base from J, leaving 9 bases between. The CDR3 consists of 14 residues. Germline CDR1 reads SGHNT; CDR2 reads YYREEE (reference sequence). The CDR3 nucleotides are TGTGCCAGCAGCTTTGCTCCAGTCCAAGAGACCCAGTACTTC. It is translated as CASSFAPVQETQYF.

The chain links TRBV7-8 to TRBJ1-1; D perhaps matches TRBD1 (5 bases). CDR3 length: 14 amino acids. The ends were cut back, 5 bases at V and 1 base at J, with 11 bases in the middle. Germline assignment: CDR1 SGHVS and CDR2 FQNEAQ. The CDR3 loop is CASSLQVSNTEAFF. In DNA form, the CDR3 reads TGTGCCAGCAGCCTACAGGTTTCGAACACTGAAGCTTTCTTT. The full variable domain, rest sourced from reference TRBV7-8 and TRBJ1-1, is GAGVSQSPRYKVAKRGQDVALRCDPISGHVSLFWYQQALGQGPEFLTYFQNEAQLDKSGLPSDRFFAERPEGSVSTLKIQRTQQEDSAVYLCASSLQVSNTEAFFGQGTRLTVV.